Presented here are 15 T cell receptor beta chains from one specimen sequenced in a study of blood T cell repertoires in COVID-19. Sequencing used immunoSEQ multiplex PCR; TCRdb keeps in-frame clones, though not all of them. The sample yields some 70,000 clones, more than 65% seen once. Sequencing was done on a sample of peripheral blood. These receptor sequences come from a woman in her forties or fifties with acute or convalescent COVID-19.

The V and J genes are TRBV27 and TRBJ2-6; D uncertain. CDR1 is MNHEY, CDR2 SMNVEV, per germline (reference sequence). The ends were cut back, 6 bases at V and 1 base at J, with 10 bases in the middle. This CDR3 has 15 amino acids. The CDR3 sequence is CASSSPRSGANVLTF. CDR3 nucleotides: TGTGCCAGCAGCTCCCCGCGGTCTGGGGCCAACGTCCTGACTTTC.

V is TRBV19 and J is TRBJ1-6; D is perhaps TRBD1 (6 bases). The CDR3 loop spans 15 amino acids. CDR1 and CDR2 from the germline V gene are LNHDA and SQIVND (reference sequence). Trimming took off 5 bases at V and 6 bases at J, with 14 bases between the two ends. CDR3 residues: CASSRLGQSNSPLHF. The CDR3 region has the DNA TGTGCCAGTAGTCGTCTCGGACAGTCTAATTCACCCCTCCACTTT.

The chain recombines TRBV6-4 with TRBJ2-3; D unresolved. Per germline, CDR1 MRHNA and CDR2 SNTAGT. Trimming took 3 bases from V and 0 from J, leaving 7 bases between them. The CDR3 is made up of 14 amino acids. The CDR3 region has the DNA TGTGCCAGCAGTGAGGCGGATAGCACAGATACGCAGTATTTT. It specifies CASSEADSTDTQYF.

The table lists this clone with a few counts. The chain recombines TRBV4-1 with TRBJ1-3, with 8 bases fitting TRBD1. CDR3 length: 18 amino acids. Trimming cost V 3 bases and J 0 bases; bases outside gene matches: 10. The germline V gene encodes CDR1 MGHRA and CDR2 YSYEKL. CDR3 in DNA: TGCGCCAGCAGCCACTCCGGACAGGGTTCGATCTCTGGAAACACCATATATTTT. It encodes CASSHSGQGSISGNTIYF.

This chain joins TRBV7-8 and TRBJ2-6, with D possibly being TRBD2 (7 bases). This CDR3 is built from 19 residues. V lost 4 bases to trimming and J lost 0 bases, with 19 bases between them. CDR1 SGHVS and CDR2 FQNEAQ come from the germline V gene. The CDR3 bases are TGTGCCAGCAGCTCCCGGGGGGCACTGATAGACTCTGGGGCCAACGTCCTGACTTTC. Translation gives CASSSRGALIDSGANVLTF.

This clone was detected once. The rearrangement uses TRBV12-3 or TRBV12-4 and TRBJ1-5; TRBD1 agrees at 8 bases. V was pared by 5 bases and J by 5 bases, with 2 bases of the junction left unmatched. CDR3 length equals 13 residues. In nucleotides, the CDR3 is TGTGCCAGCAGTGGGACAGGCGATCAGCCCCAGCATTTT. Translating gives CASSGTGDQPQHF.

This chain connects TRBV7-3 to TRBJ1-1, with unresolved D. Trimming took 2 bases from V and 4 from J, leaving 11 bases between them. The CDR3 consists of 14 residues. The V gene's germline CDR1 is SGHTA and CDR2 FQGTGA. The CDR3 nucleotides read TGTGCCAGCAGCTTATCCCCCCCGAGCACTGAAGCTTTCTTT. Its protein product is CASSLSPPSTEAFF.

The chain joins TRBV10-3 to TRBJ1-2; no firm D call. Germline CDR1 is ENHRY and CDR2 is SYGVKD. The CDR3 length is 14 residues. V was pared by 6 bases and J by 0 bases, with 11 bases between. CDR3 DNA sequence: TGTGCCATCAGCGCAGTAAGTCCTAACTATGGCTACACCTTC. This codes for CAISAVSPNYGYTF.

This chain joins TRBV18 and TRBJ1-2; D might be TRBD1 (5 bases). The CDR3 has 15 residues. The V end was cut by 3 bases, the J end by 4 bases, with 15 bases between. In germline, CDR1 is KGHSH, CDR2 LQKENI. As DNA, the CDR3 is TGTGCCAGCTCACCTGGAACCAGGGAAGGCTATGGCTACACCTTC. It is translated as CASSPGTREGYGYTF.

J is TRBJ1-5 and V is TRBV19; D unclear. V lost 3 bases to trimming and J lost 0 bases, with 12 bases between them. The germline gives CDR1 LNHDA, CDR2 SQIVND (reference sequence). The CDR3 consists of 16 residues. For the CDR3, the DNA is TGTGCCAGTAGTATTCATGAGGGTAATAGCAATCAGCCCCAGCATTTT. Its translation is CASSIHEGNSNQPQHF.

This chain connects TRBV4-1 to TRBJ2-7; 14 bases line up with TRBD2. Trimming removed 0 bases from V and 4 bases from J; junction bases left unmatched: 5. Germline V gene data show CDR1 as MGHRA and CDR2 as YSYEKL. CDR3 length: 17 amino acids. The CDR3: CASSQDRGLAGGYEQYF. The CDR3 DNA follows: TGCGCCAGCAGCCAAGATCGTGGACTAGCGGGGGGATACGAGCAGTACTTC.

The chain is built from TRBV6-6 and TRBJ2-7; 10 bases line up with TRBD1. This CDR3 region has 13 residues. Germline loops: CDR1 MNHNY, CDR2 SVGAGI (reference sequence). The CDR3 loop is CASSYSEGTGAAV. CDR3 bases: TGTGCCAGCAGTTACTCGGAGGGGACAGGGGCGGCGGTC.

This chain links TRBV2 with TRBJ1-2; a weak D match, TRBD1 (6 bases). V lost 6 bases to trimming and J lost 8 bases, with 13 bases between them. The V gene's germline CDR1 is SNHLY and CDR2 FYNNEI. The CDR3 runs to 12 residues. This CDR3 reads CASSLTGSGYTF. The CDR3 coding sequence is TGTGCCAGCAGCCTTACAGGGAGCGGCTACACCTTC.

This rearrangement joins TRBV2 to TRBJ2-3, with 12 bases aligning to TRBD2. V lost 5 bases and J lost 2; bases outside the gene matches: 11. The CDR3 has 18 residues. Germline V gene lookup returns CDR1 SNHLY and CDR2 FYNNEI. CDR3 amino acids: CASSYSLAGGLDTDTQYF. In nucleotides, the CDR3 is TGTGCCAGCAGTTACTCTCTAGCGGGGGGGCTCGACACAGATACGCAGTATTTT.

The CDR3 spells CASSPRGSGADTQYF. The CDR3 coding sequence is TGTGCCAGCAGTCCACGGGGGTCTGGCGCAGATACGCAGTATTTT. V and J are TRBV28 and TRBJ2-3, with D tentatively TRBD2 (6 bases). Germline-derived CDR1 and CDR2 are MDHEN and SYDVKM. V was cut by 5 bases and J by 4 bases, with 16 bases left in between. The CDR3 has 15 residues.